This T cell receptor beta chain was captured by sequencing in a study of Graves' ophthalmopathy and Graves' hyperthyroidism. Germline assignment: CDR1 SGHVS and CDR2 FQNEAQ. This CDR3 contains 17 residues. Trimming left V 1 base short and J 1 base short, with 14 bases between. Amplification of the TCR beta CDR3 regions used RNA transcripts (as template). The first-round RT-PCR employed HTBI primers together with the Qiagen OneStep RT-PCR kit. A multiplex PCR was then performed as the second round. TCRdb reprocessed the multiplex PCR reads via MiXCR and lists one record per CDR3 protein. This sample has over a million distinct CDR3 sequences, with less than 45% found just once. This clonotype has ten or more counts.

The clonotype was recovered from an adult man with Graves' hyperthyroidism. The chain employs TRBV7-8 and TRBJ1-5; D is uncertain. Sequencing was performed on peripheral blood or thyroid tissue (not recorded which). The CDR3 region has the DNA TGTGCCAGCAGCTTAGTAAATTTCGGCAGGAGCAATCAGCCCCAGCATTTT. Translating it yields CASSLVNFGRSNQPQHF.